This T cell receptor (beta chain) was retrieved from a study of cytomegalovirus exposure and HLA in healthy donors (dated by TCRdb to about 2017). Notes on the research overall: An earlier analysis of some 500 of the donors reported more than 250 Gb of sequence data and approximately 110 million unique TCR beta sequences from around 200 million T cells. In a later genetic analysis, genome-wide SNP genotypes for 398 of the 666 donors were used, and that subset was treated as a discovery cohort. The T cell repertoires of 670 or so subjects were profiled by immunosequencing and related to cytomegalovirus serostatus. An earlier analysis of 500 to 650 of the donors applied high-throughput TCR beta sequencing to assess whether each TCR beta V gene segment acted as functional or pseudogenic. Among some 400 genotyped donors of the cohort, an average of about 240,000 unique TCR beta nucleotide sequences were sequenced per donor, approximately 20% of them non-productive. The study aimed to test whether signatures of past pathogen exposure could be identified by cataloging public T cell receptors. The number of donors typed differed by locus, with about 629-630 for A, B, C, DRB1 and DQB1, 522 for DQA1, 606 for DPA1, and around 450 for DPB1. Donor age, sex, ethnicity and CMV serostatus were compiled alongside the repertoire data. Among the roughly 370 genotyped donors, roughly 80% belonged to the genetic ancestry cluster associated with self-reported Caucasian donors. To predict cytomegalovirus infection status, the study brought together high-throughput TCR immunosequencing, statistical association of individual TCRs with disease status, and machine learning. HLA typing included class I and class II loci at four-digit resolution. Besides the first cohort of more than 650 subjects, a separate validation cohort made up of 120 different subjects was used. The later analysis used no new phenotypic data to find candidate immune exposures, relying instead on TCR beta sequences and their occurrence across donors. All discovery cohort repertoires had been generated on a single sequencing platform. An early release that covered about 640 HLA-typed donors contained approximately 300 gigabases of sequencing data and tens of millions of unique TCR sequences. A few DR-DQ haplotypes were treated as single units for association and clustering because of strong linkage in the cohort. In a later analysis, previously published TCR beta repertoires from 600 to 850 donors were re-analyzed and high-resolution HLA genotyping was added so that TCR occurrence patterns could be studied.

The cohort consisted of fewer than 700 healthy bone marrow donors. At the time of sampling, all cohort members were nominally healthy, though unrecorded immune exposures were likely present. CMV serostatus was positive for 289 and negative for about half of the roughly 700 cohort members, and was not recorded for this donor. Each donor provided a peripheral blood sample, and peripheral blood mononuclear cells were used for TCR beta sequencing. The Qiagen DNeasy Blood Extraction Kit was used to extract genomic DNA from the blood cell samples. This clone showed up just a few times. Its binding antigen is unknown. No base qualities exist here, and no much larger clone lies one base off it. Receptor libraries were prepared by the immunoSEQ multiplex PCR assay. For the multiplex PCR, a mixture combining 60 forward primers for TCR Vbeta segments and 13 reverse primers for TCR Jbeta segments was used. The CDR3 region of rearranged TCR beta genes was amplified from genomic DNA with a multiplex PCR assay. The Illumina HiSeq System was used to sequence the amplified TCR beta libraries as 87-base-pair reads. The source study handled its data this way. Across the 500 to 850 repertoires, a later analysis counted roughly 77 million unique TCR beta chains, around 11 million of which were shared by at least two donors. To remove PCR and sequencing errors, raw reads were error-corrected and collapsed into unique sequences using a nearest-neighbor algorithm that merged closely related sequences. To assign V, D and J gene segments, CDR3 sequences were aligned to IMGT reference sequences. Each retained sequence needed at least a six-nucleotide match to both a V gene segment and a J gene segment. A rearrangement counted as productive if the CDR3 had no stop codons and remained in frame with V and J, and every other rearrangement counted as non-productive. CDR3 was defined according to IMGT convention as the region running from the second conserved V-encoded cysteine to the conserved J-encoded phenylalanine. The earlier analysis of roughly 590 of the donors excluded sequences that lacked an unambiguous match to a single V gene segment. In an earlier analysis of a few hundred of the donors, V segments were called functional above 56.7% productive rearrangements and were called segregating when the between-donor standard deviation exceeded 5%. To diagnose cytomegalovirus status from the catalog of TCR beta chain sequences, a statistical classification framework was built. In a later analysis, V and J genes were assigned by comparing TCR nucleotide sequences against IMGT/GENE-DB human TR gene sequences. Using the TCRdist pipeline, a later analysis assigned CDR3 sequences along with most-parsimonious VDJ recombination scenarios. In a later analysis, each TCR beta chain was defined by its CDR3 amino acid sequence together with its V-gene family, and reads without a unique V-gene family were excluded. A later analysis removed 592 highly shared, low-generation-probability nucleotide sequences to deal with suspected cross-contamination and a sequencing artifact. In a later analysis, a clonal expansion index was calculated for each public chain from normalized within-repertoire ranks of inferred template counts. In a later analysis, generation probabilities were computed with a VDJ recombination model fitted to out-of-frame rearrangements, and the resulting probabilities were checked against IGoR. In a later analysis, hypergeometric tests were used to score TCR-TCR, TCR-HLA and TCR-CMV co-occurrence, with a repertoire-size bias correction applied to TCR pairs. A later analysis estimated false discovery rates by permuting HLA or CMV assignments 20 times. In a later analysis, co-occurring TCRs were grouped with DBSCAN, and TCRdist sequence similarity was added when clustering was performed within HLA-allele-positive subsets. Repertoires with fewer than 30,000 or more than 120,000 public chains were left out of co-occurrence clustering, as were several repertoires with anomalous nucleotide sharing. Entries here come from immuneACCESS through TCRdb and include only in-frame sequences with V and J called. Some clones fail to appear in such tables; in the studies checked, an unresolved V gene covers under half of the shortfall, and the cause of the remainder is unknown. That table gives V, J and clone size, and the DNA gave D and trimming. The sample contains about 130,000 clones, about 78% of them found a single time. The ten largest clones take up around 2.6% of the sample.

Results and caveats for the whole study, not just this receptor: According to a later analysis, parvovirus B19, influenza, CMV and Epstein-Barr virus appeared linked to several top co-occurrence clusters. Because HLA typing was unavailable for some donors at each locus, only the typed subset was used in association tests. Only TCR beta chains were sequenced in this cohort, and the absence of alpha or paired-chain data limited detectable features. A further reported finding was that TCR beta sequences accurately predicted the HLA-A and HLA-B alleles for most subjects in the first cohort. A total of 150 or so TCR beta chains were listed by the study as associated with cytomegalovirus. Some IMGT-functional V segments, including TRBV6-2 and TRBV6-3, could not be distinguished by the 87-base-pair reads and were therefore excluded. Assigning TCR associations to individual alleles was difficult when HLA alleles, especially DR and DQ, strongly co-occurred. A later genetic analysis reported fewer N-insertions in productive TCRs among donors in an Asian-associated ancestry cluster than the roughly 690-donor mean. The earlier analysis of approximately 540 of the donors excluded approximately 15 rarely observed V segments, including chromosome 9 orphons, because counts were too low. In vitro tests confirmed that a few of the cytomegalovirus-associated TCR beta chains recognize cytomegalovirus antigens. Correlated functional status among segregating V segments might be attributable to linkage disequilibrium, but an unknown experimental factor could not be ruled out. A later analysis found that HLA-associated TCR beta chains were more clonally expanded and had lower generation probabilities than equally common non-associated chains. Cytomegalovirus status was reported to be diagnosed by the classifier with high specificity and sensitivity in both the original and validation cohorts. Most CMV-associated TCR beta chains appeared to be HLA-restricted in a later analysis, and the HLA associations seemed to be driven largely by CMV exposure. V-gene and J-gene trimming of TCR beta chains was associated with a missense DCLRE1C variant in a later genetic analysis, and the association was replicated in an independent cohort. The only immune exposure information available for the cohort was CMV serostatus. In a later analysis, around 17,000 TCR beta sequences were associated with specific HLA alleles at a false discovery rate of 0.05. The authors suggested that the approach could potentially be generalized to other disease states and immunological phenotypes. The sequencing pipeline was judged likely to have produced a cluster of highly shared sequence variants as a technical artifact. Most TCR sequences were observed very rarely across donors, whereas some public TCRs were present in many individuals. An earlier analysis of approximately 500 of the donors showed that most TCR beta V segments appeared in productive rearrangements either about 87% or about 30% of the time, which broadly matched IMGT annotations. A later analysis found that TCR association rates varied across HLA loci, with DRB1 alleles showing the most associated TCRs and HLA-C alleles the fewest. Sequencing depth was assumed to be roughly uniform across donors in the presence/absence analyses, though that assumption may not hold.

CDR1 and CDR2, per the germline V gene, are SGHRS and YFSETQ. Inclusive of the bounding cysteine and phenylalanine, the CDR3 is 15 residues long. Here the CDR3 DNA is all that survives: 45 bases in frame from base 1. V is trimmed back by 4 bases and J by 3 bases, and the junction contains 6 bases that no gene match accounts for. This receptor was obtained from a human donor in good health. Sequencing was done on a sample of PBMCs. This chain joins TRBV5-1 to TRBJ2-7; a stretch of 11 junction bases matches TRBD1. Read as DNA, the sequence is TGCGCCAGCAGCCCTGCAGGGACAGGGGGCTACGAGCAGTACTTC. It translates to CASSPAGTGGYEQYF.